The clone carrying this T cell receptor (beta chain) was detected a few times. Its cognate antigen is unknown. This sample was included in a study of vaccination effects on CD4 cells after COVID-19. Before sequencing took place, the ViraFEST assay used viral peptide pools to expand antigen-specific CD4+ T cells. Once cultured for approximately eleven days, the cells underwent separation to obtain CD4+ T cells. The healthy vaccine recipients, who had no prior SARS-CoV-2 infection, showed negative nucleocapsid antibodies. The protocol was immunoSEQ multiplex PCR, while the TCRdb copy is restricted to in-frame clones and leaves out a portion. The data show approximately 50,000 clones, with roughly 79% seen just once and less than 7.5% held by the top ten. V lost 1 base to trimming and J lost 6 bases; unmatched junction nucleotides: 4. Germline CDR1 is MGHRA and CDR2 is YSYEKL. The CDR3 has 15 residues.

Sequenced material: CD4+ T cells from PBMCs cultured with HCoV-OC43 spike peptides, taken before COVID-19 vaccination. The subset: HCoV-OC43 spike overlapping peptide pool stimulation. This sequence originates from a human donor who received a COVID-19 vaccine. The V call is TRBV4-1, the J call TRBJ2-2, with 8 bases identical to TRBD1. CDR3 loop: CASSQGQGFAGELFF. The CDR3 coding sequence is TGCGCCAGCAGCCAAGGACAGGGGTTCGCCGGGGAGCTGTTTTTT.